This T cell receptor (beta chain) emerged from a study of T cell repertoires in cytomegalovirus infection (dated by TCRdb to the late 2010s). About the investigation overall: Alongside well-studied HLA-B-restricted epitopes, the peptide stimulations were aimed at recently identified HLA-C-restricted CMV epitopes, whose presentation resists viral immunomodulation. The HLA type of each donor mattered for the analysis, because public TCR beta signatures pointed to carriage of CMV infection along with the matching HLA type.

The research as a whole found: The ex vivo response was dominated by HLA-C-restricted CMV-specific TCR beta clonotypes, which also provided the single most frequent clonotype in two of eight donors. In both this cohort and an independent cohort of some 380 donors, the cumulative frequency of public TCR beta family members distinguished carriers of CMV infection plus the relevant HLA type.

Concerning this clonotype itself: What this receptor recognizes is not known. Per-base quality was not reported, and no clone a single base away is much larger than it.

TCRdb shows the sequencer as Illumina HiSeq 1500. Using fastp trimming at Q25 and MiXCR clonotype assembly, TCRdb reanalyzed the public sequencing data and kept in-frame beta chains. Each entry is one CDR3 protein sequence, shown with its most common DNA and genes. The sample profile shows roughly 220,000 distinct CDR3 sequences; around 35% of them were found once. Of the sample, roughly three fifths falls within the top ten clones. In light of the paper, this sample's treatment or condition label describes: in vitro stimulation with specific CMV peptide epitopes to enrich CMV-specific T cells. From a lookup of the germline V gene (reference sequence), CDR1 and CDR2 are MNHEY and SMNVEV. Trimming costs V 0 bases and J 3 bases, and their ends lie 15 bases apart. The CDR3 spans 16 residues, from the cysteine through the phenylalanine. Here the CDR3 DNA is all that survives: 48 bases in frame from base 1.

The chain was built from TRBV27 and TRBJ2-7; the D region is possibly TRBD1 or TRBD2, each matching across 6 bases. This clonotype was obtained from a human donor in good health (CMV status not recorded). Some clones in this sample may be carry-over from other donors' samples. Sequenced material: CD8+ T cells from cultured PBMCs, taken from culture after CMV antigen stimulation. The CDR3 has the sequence CASSLSGAGTYYEQYF. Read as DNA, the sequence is TGTGCCAGCAGTTTATCGGGGGCCGGGACTTACTACGAGCAGTACTTC.